A selection of T cell receptor beta chains follows, all from one sample in a study of CD8 T cells in Susac syndrome. TCRdb passed the immunoSEQ multiplex PCR reads through MiXCR, listing each CDR3 protein once. The profile shows under 250,000 distinct CDR3 sequences, 93% of them singletons. The sequencing sample was made of CD4+ T cells from PBMCs. The receptor source for this set is a human donor with multiple sclerosis. Both conserved end residues are part of each CDR3. A D gene is named only where the DNA matches it firmly. A row's size may be missing; if present it is once, few, many or a size class.

V,J,size,D,CDR3,DNA
TRBV3-1,TRBJ2-5,NA,NA,CASSHIRETQYF,TGTGCCAGCAGCCACATAAGGGAGACCCAGTACTTC
TRBV29-1,TRBJ1-4,NA,NA,CSVIGRDTNEKLFF,TGCAGCGTTATAGGACGGGATACTAATGAAAAACTGTTTTTT
TRBV3-1,TRBJ2-1,NA,NA,CASSPTGSSYNEQFF,TGTGCCAGCAGCCCGACAGGCAGCTCCTACAATGAGCAGTTCTTC
TRBV12-3/TRBV12-4,TRBJ1-1,NA,NA,CASSLKEVNTEAFF,TGTGCCAGCAGCCTGAAGGAGGTGAACACTGAAGCTTTCTTT
TRBV19,TRBJ1-2,few,TRBD1,CASRRQGGGYTF,TGTGCCAGTAGGAGACAGGGAGGTGGCTACACCTTC
TRBV20-1,TRBJ1-6,NA,NA,CSARPSPGSPLHF,TGCAGTGCTAGACCTTCGCCAGGGTCACCCCTCCACTTT
TRBV20-1,TRBJ2-6,NA,NA,CSADDRSKGSGANVLTF,TGCAGTGCTGATGACAGGTCCAAAGGCTCTGGGGCCAACGTCCTGACTTTC
TRBV24-1,TRBJ1-4,NA,NA,CATSESAGVVGEKLFF,TGTGCCACCAGTGAATCAGCAGGGGTGGTAGGCGAAAAACTGTTTTTT
TRBV30,TRBJ1-1,NA,TRBD1,CAWSPGQAAPKAFF,TGTGCCTGGAGCCCGGGACAGGCGGCCCCAAAAGCTTTCTTT
TRBV20-1,TRBJ1-1,NA,NA,CSAREGTNSAGAFF,TGCAGTGCTAGAGAGGGGACCAACTCTGCCGGAGCTTTCTTT
TRBV19,TRBJ2-2,NA,NA,CASSISGSNTGELFF,TGTGCCAGTAGTATCAGCGGGTCGAACACCGGGGAGCTGTTTTTT
TRBV28,TRBJ1-2,NA,NA,CASSLFPGRYGYTF,TGTGCCAGCAGTTTATTCCCGGGCCGATATGGCTACACCTTC
TRBV20-1,TRBJ1-2,once,NA,CSARGRGLGNYDGYTF,TGCAGTGCTAGAGGGCGGGGACTCGGTAACTATGATGGCTACACCTTC
TRBV28,TRBJ1-6,NA,NA,CASSFANSPLHF,TGTGCCAGCAGTTTTGCGAATTCACCCCTCCACTTT
TRBV3-1,TRBJ2-7,NA,TRBD2,CASSPPWAGVGYEQYF,TGTGCCAGCAGCCCGCCTTGGGCGGGGGTTGGCTACGAGCAGTACTTC
TRBV7-9,TRBJ2-5,NA,TRBD1,CASSGGQGRETQYF,TGTGCCAGCAGCGGCGGACAGGGTCGAGAGACCCAGTACTTC
TRBV12-3/TRBV12-4,TRBJ1-5,NA,TRBD1,CASSLQGVSNQPQHF,TGTGCCAGCAGTTTACAGGGGGTAAGCAATCAGCCCCAGCATTTT
TRBV18,TRBJ1-1,few,NA,CASSRGAGTEAFF,TGTGCCAGCTCCCGCGGGGCGGGCACTGAAGCTTTCTTT
TRBV11-2,TRBJ2-1,NA,TRBD2,CASSSGTSGFYNEQFF,TGTGCCAGCAGCTCAGGGACTAGCGGGTTCTACAATGAGCAGTTCTTC